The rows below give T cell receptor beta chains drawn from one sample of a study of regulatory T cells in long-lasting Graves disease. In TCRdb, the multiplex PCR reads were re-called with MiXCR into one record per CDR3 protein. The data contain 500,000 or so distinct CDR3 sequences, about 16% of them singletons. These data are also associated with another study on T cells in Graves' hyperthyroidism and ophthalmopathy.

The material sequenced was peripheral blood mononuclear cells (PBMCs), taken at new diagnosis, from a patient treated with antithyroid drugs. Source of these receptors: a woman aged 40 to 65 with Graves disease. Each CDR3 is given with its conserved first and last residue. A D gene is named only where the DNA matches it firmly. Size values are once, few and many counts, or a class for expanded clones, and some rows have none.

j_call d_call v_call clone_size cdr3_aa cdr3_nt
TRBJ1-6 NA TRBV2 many CASSVTVPWNSPLHF TGTGCCAGCAGCGTTACAGTCCCCTGGAATTCACCCCTCCACTTT
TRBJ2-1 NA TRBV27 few CASSFLANPAYEQFF TGTGCCAGCAGTTTCCTAGCGAATCCGGCCTATGAGCAGTTCTTC
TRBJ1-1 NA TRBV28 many CASSLSAVAFF TGTGCCAGCAGTTTATCGGCGGTAGCTTTCTTT
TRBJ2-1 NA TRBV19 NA CASSISHISSYNEQFF TGTGCCAGTAGTATCTCACACATTAGCTCCTACAATGAGCAGTTCTTC
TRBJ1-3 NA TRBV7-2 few CASSLFYSSGNTIYF TGTGCCAGCAGCTTATTTTACAGCTCTGGAAACACCATATATTTT
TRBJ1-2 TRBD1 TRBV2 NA CASSDLRQGGVYGYTF TGTGCCAGCAGTGATCTCCGACAGGGGGGAGTTTATGGCTACACCTTC
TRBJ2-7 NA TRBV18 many CASSQGPHYEQYF TGTGCCAGCTCACAGGGACCGCACTACGAGCAGTACTTC
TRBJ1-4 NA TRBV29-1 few CSVSVFGDEKLFF TGCAGCGTTTCAGTTTTCGGGGATGAAAAACTGTTTTTT
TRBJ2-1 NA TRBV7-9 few CASSLGVSVPLEQFF TGTGCCAGCAGCTTAGGGGTTTCGGTCCCGTTAGAACAGTTCTTC
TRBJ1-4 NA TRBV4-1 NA CASSSTRGEKLFF TGCGCCAGCAGCTCGACGAGGGGGGAAAAACTGTTTTTT
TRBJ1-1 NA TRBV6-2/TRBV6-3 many CASSYGGGEAFF TGTGCCAGCAGTTACGGGGGGGGTGAAGCTTTCTTT
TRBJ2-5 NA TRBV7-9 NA CASSRLAYQETQYF TGTGCCAGCAGCCGACTCGCGTACCAAGAGACCCAGTACTTC
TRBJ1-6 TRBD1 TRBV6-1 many CASSEANRGGSPLHF TGTGCCAGCAGTGAAGCCAACAGGGGAGGATCACCCCTCCACTTT
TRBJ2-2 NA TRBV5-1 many CASSRQTSLTGELFF TGCGCCAGCAGCAGACAGACCAGCCTTACCGGGGAGCTGTTTTTT
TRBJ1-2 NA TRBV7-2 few CASSRGREAGVWGYTF TGTGCCAGCAGCCGAGGCCGGGAGGCAGGTGTCTGGGGCTACACCTTC
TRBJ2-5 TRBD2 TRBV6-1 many CASRIAGSRETQYF TGTGCCAGCAGGATAGCGGGGTCGCGAGAGACCCAGTACTTC
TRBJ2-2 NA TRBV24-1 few CATSDSGRGTGELFF TGTGCCACCAGTGATAGCGGCCGGGGAACCGGGGAGCTGTTTTTT
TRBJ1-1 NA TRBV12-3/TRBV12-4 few CASSPLPEPGEAFF TGTGCCAGCAGTCCCCTCCCGGAGCCCGGGGAAGCTTTCTTT
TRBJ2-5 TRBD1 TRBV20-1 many CSAETGEETQYF TGCAGTGCTGAGACAGGGGAAGAGACCCAGTACTTC
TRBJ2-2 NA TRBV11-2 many CASSSTIPNTGELFF TGTGCCAGCAGCTCGACCATACCGAACACCGGGGAGCTGTTTTTT
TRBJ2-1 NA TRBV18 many CASSPAGSSYNEQFF TGTGCCAGCTCACCAGCGGGGAGCTCCTACAATGAGCAGTTCTTC
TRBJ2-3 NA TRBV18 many CASSQGPDTQYF TGTGCCAGCAGTCAGGGGCCAGATACGCAGTATTTT
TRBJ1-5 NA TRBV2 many CASSPTGLNQPQHF TGTGCCAGCAGCCCTACAGGACTCAATCAGCCCCAGCATTTT
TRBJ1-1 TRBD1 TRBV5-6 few CASSLNRGRADVTDPEAFF TGTGCCAGCAGCTTGAACAGGGGTAGGGCGGATGTTACTGACCCTGAAGCTTTCTTT
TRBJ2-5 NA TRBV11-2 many CASSSLRGAGKTQYF TGTGCCAGCAGCTCCTTACGAGGGGCCGGGAAGACCCAGTACTTC
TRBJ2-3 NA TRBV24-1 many CATRDRSRADTQYF TGTGCCACCCGCGACAGGAGTCGGGCAGATACGCAGTATTTT
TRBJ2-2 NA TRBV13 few CASSLVGTLTGELFF TGTGCCAGCAGCTTAGTCGGGACACTAACCGGGGAGCTGTTTTTT
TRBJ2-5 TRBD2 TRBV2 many CASSGELAGGETQYF TGTGCCAGCAGTGGGGAGCTAGCGGGGGGAGAGACCCAGTACTTC
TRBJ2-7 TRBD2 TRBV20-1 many CSAPTSGGHTYEQYF TGCAGTGCACCTACTAGCGGGGGGCACACCTACGAGCAGTACTTC
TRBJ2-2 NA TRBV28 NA CASSLRVNTGELFF TGTGCCAGCAGTTTAAGGGTGAACACCGGGGAGCTGTTTTTT
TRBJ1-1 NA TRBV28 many CASSLSQGGTEAFF TGTGCCAGCAGTTTATCACAGGGAGGGACTGAAGCTTTCTTT
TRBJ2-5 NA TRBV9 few CASSRVGYWETQYF TGTGCCAGCAGCAGGGTGGGGTACTGGGAGACCCAGTACTTC
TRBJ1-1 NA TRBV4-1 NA CASSQGDPGAFF TGCGCCAGCAGCCAGGGGGACCCGGGAGCTTTCTTT
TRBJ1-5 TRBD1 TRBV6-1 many CASRLTGVGNQPQHF TGTGCCAGCAGGCTGACAGGGGTAGGCAATCAGCCCCAGCATTTT
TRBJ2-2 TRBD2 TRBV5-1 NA CASSLIAGDDTGEPFF TGCGCCAGCAGCTTGATAGCGGGGGATGACACCGGGGAGCCGTTTTTT
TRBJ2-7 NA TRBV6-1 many CASRGRTYEQYF TGTGCCAGCAGGGGACGGACCTACGAGCAGTACTTC
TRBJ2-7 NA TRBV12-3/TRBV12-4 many CASSPGHRYEQYF TGTGCCAGCAGCCCCGGACACCGCTACGAGCAGTACTTC
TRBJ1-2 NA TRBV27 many CASAAGYGYGYTF TGTGCCAGTGCAGCAGGGTATGGCTATGGCTACACCTTC
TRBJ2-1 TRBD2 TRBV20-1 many CSARVSLAGGNEQFF TGCAGTGCTAGAGTTTCGCTAGCGGGGGGCAATGAGCAGTTCTTC
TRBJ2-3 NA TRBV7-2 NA CATGLAPDTQYF TGTGCCACGGGACTGGCCCCAGATACGCAGTATTTT
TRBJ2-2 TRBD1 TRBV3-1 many CASSLEQGAGELFF TGTGCCAGCAGCCTCGAACAGGGGGCCGGGGAGCTGTTTTTT